This T cell receptor (beta chain) was sequenced during a study of shared clonotypes between healthy human individuals. Measured with immunoSEQ multiplex PCR; TCRdb has only the in-frame clones, and not every one. Found here are over a million clones, approximately 96% of them singletons; the top ten hold 0.95% to 1.5%. Germline CDR1 and CDR2: SGHTA and FQGNSA. V dropped 2 bases and J dropped 10; count of bases not matched to a gene: 6. The CDR3 is made up of 14 amino acids. Source material: naive CD4+ T cells sorted from blood. Subset here: CD45RA+ positively selected. The receptor's source is a man aged 30 to 39 in good health. The V gene is TRBV7-2, the J gene TRBJ2-1; the match to TRBD2 covers 9 bases. Written as DNA, the CDR3 is TGTGCCAGCAGCTTACTAGCGGGGTTGGGGGAGCAGTTCTTC. It yields the protein CASSLLAGLGEQFF. Based on the CDR3 plus reference TRBV7-2 and TRBJ2-1, the full variable domain is GAGVSQSPSNKVTEKGKDVELRCDPISGHTALYWYRQSLGQGLEFLIYFQGNSAPDKSGLPSDRFSAERTGGSVSTLTIQRTQQEDSAVYLCASSLLAGLGEQFFGPGTRLTVL.